The rows below give T cell receptor beta chains drawn from one sample of a study of siplizumab effects on memory and regulatory T cells. Using immunoSEQ multiplex PCR, the repertoire was profiled, and TCRdb retains in-frame clones only, with some absent. The sample has more than 85,000 clones, about 90% seen once. Sequenced sample: Tregs sorted from blood. These receptors all come from a human donor in good health. Both conserved end residues are part of each CDR3. Each record gives: V gene, J gene, clone size, CDR3 length, D gene, CDR3 DNA, CDR3 protein. The D gene is left open where the match is weak. Rows may omit the clone size; those that give it use once, few, many or a size class.

>TRBV9|TRBJ2-3|-|16|TRBD2
TGTGCCAGCAGCCCGCGGACTAGCGGGAGGGGAGATACGCAGTATTTT
CASSPRTSGRGDTQYF
>TRBV4-1|TRBJ2-7|-|13|-
TGCGCCAGCAGCCAAGGTGGCGGCTACGAGCAGTACTTC
CASSQGGGYEQYF
>TRBV6-1|TRBJ2-7|-|15|TRBD1
TGTGCCAGCAGGATAAACAGGGGGCTCGCCTACGAGCAGTACTTC
CASRINRGLAYEQYF
>TRBV6-1|TRBJ1-2|-|12|-
TGTGCCAGCAGTGTAGCCCTGCGGGGCTACACCTTC
CASSVALRGYTF
>TRBV6-5|TRBJ2-4|once|13|-
TGTGCCAGCGGGGGCCTAGCCAAAAACATTCAGTACTTC
CASGGLAKNIQYF
>TRBV6-5|TRBJ1-5|-|14|-
TGTGCCAGCAGTTACTCAGGGAACAATCAGCCCCAGCATTTT
CASSYSGNNQPQHF
>TRBV7-9|TRBJ1-6|few|17|-
TGTGCCAGCAGCTTACCGCCAGGGAGCTCCTATAATTCACCCCTCCACTTT
CASSLPPGSSYNSPLHF
>TRBV10-3|TRBJ2-5|-|19|TRBD1
TGTGCCATCAGTGAGTCCGCCGGTCCGACAGGGGGGGCAGGGGAGACCCAGTACTTC
CAISESAGPTGGAGETQYF
>TRBV11-2|TRBJ2-1|-|15|TRBD2
TGTGCCAGCAGCCACCCGGGACTAGCGGGATTCCGAAGGTTCTTC
CASSHPGLAGFRRFF
>TRBV6-1|TRBJ2-7|-|12|-
TGTGCCAGTTTGGCGAGATCAGGGGAGCAGTACTTC
CASLARSGEQYF
>TRBV30|TRBJ1-1|-|13|-
TGTGCCTGGAGCTTACAGTACGGGACTGAAGCTTTCTTT
CAWSLQYGTEAFF
>TRBV6-6|TRBJ1-2|-|13|-
TGTGCCAGCCGGGGAGTCCTTGACTATGGCTACACCTTC
CASRGVLDYGYTF
>TRBV6-1|TRBJ1-4|-|10|-
TGTGCCACCGAGAATGAAAAACTGTTTTTT
CATENEKLFF
>TRBV4-2|TRBJ2-5|-|14|-
TGTGCCAGCAGCCAAGGGGGCAGGGAAGAGACCCAGTACTTC
CASSQGGREETQYF
>TRBV6-6|TRBJ1-2|-|12|-
TGTGCCAGCTCTTCCGGGGTAGGGGGCTACACCTTC
CASSSGVGGYTF
>TRBV5-1|TRBJ2-6|-|16|-
TGCGCCAGCAGCTTGGGACAGACCTCTGGGGCCAACGTCCTGACTTTC
CASSLGQTSGANVLTF
>TRBV2|TRBJ2-5|-|12|-
TGTGCCAGCATGGCCGGGAAAGAGACCCAGTACTTC
CASMAGKETQYF
>TRBV27|TRBJ2-1|-|16|TRBD2
TGTGCCAGCAGTTTTCCTCGTCAGCGGGGGCGCAATGAGCAGTTCTTC
CASSFPRQRGRNEQFF
>TRBV7-8|TRBJ2-7|once|20|-
TGTGCCAGCAGCTTAGTAAGTCGGCGGGGGCTGATACCAGGACTCTACGAGCAGTACTTC
CASSLVSRRGLIPGLYEQYF
>TRBV19|TRBJ1-2|-|13|-
TGTGCCAGCAAGAACGTGGGTTCCTATGGCTACACCTTC
CASKNVGSYGYTF
>TRBV5-1|TRBJ2-2|-|15|-
TGCGCCAGCAGTCTACGGGACTCAAGCTCCGGGGAGCTGTTTTTT
CASSLRDSSSGELFF
>TRBV6-4|TRBJ1-2|-|15|TRBD1
TGTGCCAGCCGGGACAGGCGTGGGGCGAACTATGGCTACACCTTC
CASRDRRGANYGYTF
>TRBV25-1|TRBJ1-2|-|11|-
TGTGCCAGCAGTGGGACTCGCGGCTACACCTTC
CASSGTRGYTF
>TRBV19|TRBJ2-2|-|14|-
TGTGCCAGTACCCCGGACCAGAGGGGGGGGGAGCTGTTTTTT
CASTPDQRGGELFF
>TRBV19|TRBJ1-2|-|15|-
TGTGCCAGTAGACCCCGCGGGGGGAACTACTATGGCTACACCTTC
CASRPRGGNYYGYTF
>TRBV11-2|TRBJ2-5|once|14|TRBD1
TGTGCCAGCAGCCTCTGGACAGGGAAAGAGACCCAGTACTTC
CASSLWTGKETQYF
>TRBV5-1|TRBJ2-1|-|13|-
TGCGCCAGCAGCCCTTCCTCCTACAATGAGCAGTTCTTC
CASSPSSYNEQFF
>TRBV19|TRBJ1-5|-|14|TRBD1
TGTGCCAGTAGGGGACAGTATAGCAATCAGCCCCAGCATTTT
CASRGQYSNQPQHF
>TRBV15|TRBJ2-1|-|20|TRBD2
TGTGCCACCAGCAGAGAGGCACTAGCGGGGGATCCAGGCTCCTACAATGAGCAGTTCTTC
CATSREALAGDPGSYNEQFF
>TRBV30|TRBJ2-5|-|13|TRBD2
TGTGCCTGGAGAGCGGGGTACCAAGAGACCCAGTACTTC
CAWRAGYQETQYF